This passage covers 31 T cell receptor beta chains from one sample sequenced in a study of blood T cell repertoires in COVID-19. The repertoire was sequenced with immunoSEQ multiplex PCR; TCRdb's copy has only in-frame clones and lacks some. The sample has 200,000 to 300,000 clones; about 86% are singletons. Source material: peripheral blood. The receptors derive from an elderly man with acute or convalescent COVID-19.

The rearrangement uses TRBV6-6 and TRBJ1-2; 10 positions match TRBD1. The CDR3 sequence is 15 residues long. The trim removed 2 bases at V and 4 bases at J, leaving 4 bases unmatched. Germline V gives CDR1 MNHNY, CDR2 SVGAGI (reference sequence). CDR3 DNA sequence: TGTGCCAGCAGTTACCGGGACAGGGGCGGCTATGGCTACACCTTC. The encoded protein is CASSYRDRGGYGYTF.

CDR3 bases: TGTGCCAGCATACGGAGGAGGGTTAACCCCCTCTTGCTTTGCTCTGGAAACACCATATATTTT. Amino acid sequence: CASIRRRVNPLLLCSGNTIYF. This chain links TRBV3-1 (or the pseudogene TRBV3-2) with TRBJ1-3, with unresolved D. The CDR3 is made up of 21 amino acids. Between the trimmed V and J ends, which lost 7 bases and 0 bases, there was a span of 31 bases. From germline, CDR1 is LGHDT and CDR2 YNNKEL (reference sequence).

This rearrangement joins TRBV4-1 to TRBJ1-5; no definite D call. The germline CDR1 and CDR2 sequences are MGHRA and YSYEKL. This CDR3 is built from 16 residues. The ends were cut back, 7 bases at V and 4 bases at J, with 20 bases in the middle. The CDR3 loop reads CASNSGYQPMNQPQHF. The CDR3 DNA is TGCGCCAGCAACTCCGGGTACCAGCCGATGAATCAGCCCCAGCATTTT.

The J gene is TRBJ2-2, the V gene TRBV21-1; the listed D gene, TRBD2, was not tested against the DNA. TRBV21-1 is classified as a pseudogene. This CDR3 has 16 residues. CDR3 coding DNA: TGTGCCAGCAGCCTTACTAGCGGGGGAATGACCGGGGAGCTGTTTTTT. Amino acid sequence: CASSLTSGGMTGELFF.

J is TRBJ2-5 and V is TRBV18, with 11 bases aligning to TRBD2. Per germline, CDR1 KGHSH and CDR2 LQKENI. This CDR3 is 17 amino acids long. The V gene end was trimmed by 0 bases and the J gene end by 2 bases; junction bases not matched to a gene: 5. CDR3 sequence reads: CASSPPLAGGEQETQYF. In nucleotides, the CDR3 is TGTGCCAGCTCACCACCCTTAGCGGGAGGGGAACAAGAGACCCAGTACTTC.

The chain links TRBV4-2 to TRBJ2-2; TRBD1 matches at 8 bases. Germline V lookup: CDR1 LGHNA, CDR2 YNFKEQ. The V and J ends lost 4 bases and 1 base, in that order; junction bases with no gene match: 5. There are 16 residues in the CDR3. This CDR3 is CASSPSDRGNTGELFF. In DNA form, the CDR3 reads TGTGCCAGCAGCCCATCCGACAGGGGGAACACCGGGGAGCTGTTTTTT.

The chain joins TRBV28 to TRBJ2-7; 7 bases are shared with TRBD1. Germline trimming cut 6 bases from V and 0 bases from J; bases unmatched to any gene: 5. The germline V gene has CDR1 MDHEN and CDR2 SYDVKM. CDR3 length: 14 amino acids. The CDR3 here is CASRETGSSYEQYF. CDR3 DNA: TGTGCCAGCAGGGAGACAGGGAGCTCCTACGAGCAGTACTTC.

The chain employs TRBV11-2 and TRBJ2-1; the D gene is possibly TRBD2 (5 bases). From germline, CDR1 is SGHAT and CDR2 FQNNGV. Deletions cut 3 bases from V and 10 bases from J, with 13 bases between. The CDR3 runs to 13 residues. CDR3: CASSFFERMEQFF. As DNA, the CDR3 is TGTGCCAGCAGCTTTTTTGAGCGGATGGAGCAGTTCTTC.

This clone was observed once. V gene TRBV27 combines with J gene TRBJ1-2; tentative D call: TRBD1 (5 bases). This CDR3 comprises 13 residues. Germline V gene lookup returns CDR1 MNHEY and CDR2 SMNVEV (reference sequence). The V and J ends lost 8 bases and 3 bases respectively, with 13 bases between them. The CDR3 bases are TGTGCCAGCTCCGGGGGGGGTGACTATGGCTACACCTTC. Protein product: CASSGGGDYGYTF.

The CDR3 DNA sequence: TGTGCCAGCAGCATGACCGGGACAGGGGGCAGAGTCACCGGGGAGCTGTTTTTT. It specifies CASSMTGTGGRVTGELFF. The J gene is TRBJ2-2, the V gene TRBV5-8, with 12 bases lining up with TRBD1. Unmatched junction bases numbered 11, after V lost 4 bases and J lost 4 bases. The CDR3 length is 18 residues. Germline CDR1 is SGHTS and CDR2 is YDEGEE.

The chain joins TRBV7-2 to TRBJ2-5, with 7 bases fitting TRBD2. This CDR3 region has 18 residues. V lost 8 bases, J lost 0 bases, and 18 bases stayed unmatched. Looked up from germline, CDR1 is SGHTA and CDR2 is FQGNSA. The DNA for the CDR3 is TGTGCCAGCGGGCAACGGGGGGACCGACCCTATTACCAAGAGACCCAGTACTTC. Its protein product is CASGQRGDRPYYQETQYF. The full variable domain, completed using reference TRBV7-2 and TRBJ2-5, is GAGVSQSPSNKVTEKGKDVELRCDPISGHTALYWYRQSLGQGLEFLIYFQGNSAPDKSGLPSDRFSAERTGGSVSTLTIQRTQQEDSAVYLCASGQRGDRPYYQETQYFGPGTRLLVL.

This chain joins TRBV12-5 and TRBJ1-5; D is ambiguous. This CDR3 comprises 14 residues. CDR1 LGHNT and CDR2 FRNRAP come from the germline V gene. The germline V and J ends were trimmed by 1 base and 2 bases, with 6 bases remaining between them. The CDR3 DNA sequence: TGTGCTAGTGGTTTGGAGGCGGGCAATCAGCCCCAGCATTTT. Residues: CASGLEAGNQPQHF.

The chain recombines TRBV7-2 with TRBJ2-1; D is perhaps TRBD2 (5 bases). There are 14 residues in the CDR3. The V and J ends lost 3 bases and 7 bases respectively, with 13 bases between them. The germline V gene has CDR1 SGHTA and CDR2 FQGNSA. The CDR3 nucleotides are TGTGCCAGCAGCTTCGGGGTAGCGAGGAATGAGCAGTTCTTC. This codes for CASSFGVARNEQFF.

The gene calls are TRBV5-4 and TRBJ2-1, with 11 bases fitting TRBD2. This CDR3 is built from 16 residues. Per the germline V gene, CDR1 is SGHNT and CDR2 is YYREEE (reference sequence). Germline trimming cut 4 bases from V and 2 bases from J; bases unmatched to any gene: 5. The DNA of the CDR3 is TGTGCCAGCAGCCCGGGACTAGCGGAAGCCTACAATGAGCAGTTCTTC. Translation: CASSPGLAEAYNEQFF.

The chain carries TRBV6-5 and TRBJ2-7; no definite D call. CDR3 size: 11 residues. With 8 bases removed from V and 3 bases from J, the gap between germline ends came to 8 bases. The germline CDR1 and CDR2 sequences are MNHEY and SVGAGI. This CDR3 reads CASCQDYEQYF. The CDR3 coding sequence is TGTGCCAGCTGCCAGGACTACGAGCAGTACTTC.

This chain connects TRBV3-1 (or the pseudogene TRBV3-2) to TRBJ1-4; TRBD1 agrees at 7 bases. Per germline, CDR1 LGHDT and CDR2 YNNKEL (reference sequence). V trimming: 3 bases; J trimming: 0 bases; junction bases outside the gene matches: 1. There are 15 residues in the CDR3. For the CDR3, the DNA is TGTGCCAGCAGCCAGCAGGGGGCAACTAATGAAAAACTGTTTTTT. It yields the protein CASSQQGATNEKLFF.

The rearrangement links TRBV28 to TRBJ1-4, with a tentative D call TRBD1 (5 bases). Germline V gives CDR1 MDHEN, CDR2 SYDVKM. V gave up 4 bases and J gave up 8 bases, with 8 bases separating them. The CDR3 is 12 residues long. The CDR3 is CASSSGNEKLFF. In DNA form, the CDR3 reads TGTGCCAGCAGTTCAGGGAACGAAAAACTGTTTTTT.

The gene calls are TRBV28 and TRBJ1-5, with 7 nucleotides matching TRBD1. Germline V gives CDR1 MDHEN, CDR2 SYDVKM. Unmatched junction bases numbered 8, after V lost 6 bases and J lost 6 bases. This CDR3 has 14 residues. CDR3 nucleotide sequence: TGTGCCAGCAGAGACCAGGGGGGAAGTCAGCCCCAGCATTTT. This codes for CASRDQGGSQPQHF.

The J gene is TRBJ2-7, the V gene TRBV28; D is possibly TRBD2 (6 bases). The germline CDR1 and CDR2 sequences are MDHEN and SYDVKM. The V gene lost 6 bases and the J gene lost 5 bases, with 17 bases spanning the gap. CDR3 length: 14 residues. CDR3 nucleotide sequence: TGTGCCAGCAGGACTAGATACACCCCCGACGAGCAGTACTTC. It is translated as CASRTRYTPDEQYF.

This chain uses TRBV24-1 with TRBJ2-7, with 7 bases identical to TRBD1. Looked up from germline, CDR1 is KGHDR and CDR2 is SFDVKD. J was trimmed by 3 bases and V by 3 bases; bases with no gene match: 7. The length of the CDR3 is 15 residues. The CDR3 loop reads CATSDPAGGSYEQYF. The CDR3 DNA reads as TGTGCCACCAGTGATCCGGCAGGGGGTAGCTACGAGCAGTACTTC.

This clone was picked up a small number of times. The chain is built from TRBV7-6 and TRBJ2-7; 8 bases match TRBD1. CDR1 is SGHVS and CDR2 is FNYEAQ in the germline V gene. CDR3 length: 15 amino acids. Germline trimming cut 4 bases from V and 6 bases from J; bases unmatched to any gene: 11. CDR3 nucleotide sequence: TGTGCCAGCAGCTCGAGGACAGGGACAGCTATCGAGCAGTACTTC. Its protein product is CASSSRTGTAIEQYF. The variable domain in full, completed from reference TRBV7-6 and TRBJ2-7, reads GAGVSQSPRYKVTKRGQDVALRCDPISGHVSLYWYRQALGQGPEFLTYFNYEAQQDKSGLPNDRFSAERPEGSISTLTIQRTEQRDSAMYRCASSSRTGTAIEQYFGPGTRLTVT.

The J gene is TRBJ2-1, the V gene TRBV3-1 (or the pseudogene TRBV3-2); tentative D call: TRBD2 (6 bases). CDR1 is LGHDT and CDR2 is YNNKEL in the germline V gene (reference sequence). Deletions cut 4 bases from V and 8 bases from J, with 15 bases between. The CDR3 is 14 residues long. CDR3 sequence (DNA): TGTGCCAGCAGCCTCGGGAGTTGGGTCCATGAGCAGTTCTTC. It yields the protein CASSLGSWVHEQFF.

Here the CDR3 reads CASSLAGQGYTF. CDR3 nucleotide sequence: TGTGCCAGCAGCTTAGCGGGACAGGGCTACACCTTC. The V and J genes are TRBV7-8 and TRBJ1-2; TRBD1 matches 7 bases. This CDR3 spans 12 amino acids. Germline V gene lookup returns CDR1 SGHVS and CDR2 FQNEAQ. Trimming took 0 bases from V and 8 from J; bases not matched to a gene: 0.

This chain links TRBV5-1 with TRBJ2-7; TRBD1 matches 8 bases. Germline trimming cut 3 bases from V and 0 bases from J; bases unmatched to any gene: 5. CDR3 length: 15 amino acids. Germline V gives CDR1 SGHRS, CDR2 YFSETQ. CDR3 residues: CASSSGQESSYEQYF. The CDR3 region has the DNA TGCGCCAGCAGCTCGGGACAGGAGAGCTCCTACGAGCAGTACTTC.

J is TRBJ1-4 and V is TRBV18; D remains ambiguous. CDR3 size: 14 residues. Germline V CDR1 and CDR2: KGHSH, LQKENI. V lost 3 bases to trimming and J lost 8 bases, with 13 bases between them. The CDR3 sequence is CASSPRGPVEKLFF. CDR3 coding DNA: TGTGCCAGCTCACCCCGAGGCCCGGTAGAAAAACTGTTTTTT.

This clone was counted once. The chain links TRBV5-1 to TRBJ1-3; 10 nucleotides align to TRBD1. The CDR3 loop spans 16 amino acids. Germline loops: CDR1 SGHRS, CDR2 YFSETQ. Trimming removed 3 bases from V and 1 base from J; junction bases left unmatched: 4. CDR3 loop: CASSSRQGASGNTIYF. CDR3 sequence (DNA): TGCGCCAGCAGCTCAAGACAGGGGGCGTCTGGAAACACCATATATTTT. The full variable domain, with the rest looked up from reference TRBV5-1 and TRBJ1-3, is KAGVTQTPRYLIKTRGQQVTLSCSPISGHRSVSWYQQTPGQGLQFLFEYFSETQRNKGNFPGRFSGRQFSNSRSEMNVSTLELGDSALYLCASSSRQGASGNTIYFGEGSWLTVV.

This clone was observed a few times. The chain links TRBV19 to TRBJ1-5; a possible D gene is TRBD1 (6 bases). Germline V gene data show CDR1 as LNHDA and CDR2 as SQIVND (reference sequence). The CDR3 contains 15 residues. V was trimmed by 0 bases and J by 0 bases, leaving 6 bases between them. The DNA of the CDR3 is TGTGCCAGTAGTATAGACAGGGGTAGCAATCAGCCCCAGCATTTT. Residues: CASSIDRGSNQPQHF.

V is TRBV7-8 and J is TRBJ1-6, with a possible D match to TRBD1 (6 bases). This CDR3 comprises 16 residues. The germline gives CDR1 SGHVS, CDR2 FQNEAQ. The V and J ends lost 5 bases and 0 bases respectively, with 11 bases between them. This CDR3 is CASSRDKSSYNSPLHF. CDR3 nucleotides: TGTGCCAGCAGCCGGGACAAGAGCTCCTATAATTCACCCCTCCACTTT.

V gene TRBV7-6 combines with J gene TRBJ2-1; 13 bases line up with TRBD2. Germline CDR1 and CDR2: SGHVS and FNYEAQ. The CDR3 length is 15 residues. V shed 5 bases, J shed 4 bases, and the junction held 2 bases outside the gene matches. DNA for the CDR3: TGTGCCAGCAGCCTGACTAGCGGGGGGTACAATGAGCAGTTCTTC. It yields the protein CASSLTSGGYNEQFF. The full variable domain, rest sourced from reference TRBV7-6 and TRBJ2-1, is GAGVSQSPRYKVTKRGQDVALRCDPISGHVSLYWYRQALGQGPEFLTYFNYEAQQDKSGLPNDRFSAERPEGSISTLTIQRTEQRDSAMYRCASSLTSGGYNEQFFGPGTRLTVL.

The CDR3 protein is CASSDTSQGISGYTF. The CDR3 DNA reads as TGTGCCAGCAGCGACACCTCACAAGGAATAAGTGGCTACACCTTC. The chain has TRBV7-8 and TRBJ1-2; D is undetermined. Trimming left V 5 bases short and J 7 bases short, with 20 bases between. Germline V gene sequence: CDR1 SGHVS, CDR2 FQNEAQ. The CDR3 covers 15 residues. Filled out from reference TRBV7-8 and TRBJ1-2, the complete variable domain reads GAGVSQSPRYKVAKRGQDVALRCDPISGHVSLFWYQQALGQGPEFLTYFQNEAQLDKSGLPSDRFFAERPEGSVSTLKIQRTQQEDSAVYLCASSDTSQGISGYTFGSGTRLTVV.

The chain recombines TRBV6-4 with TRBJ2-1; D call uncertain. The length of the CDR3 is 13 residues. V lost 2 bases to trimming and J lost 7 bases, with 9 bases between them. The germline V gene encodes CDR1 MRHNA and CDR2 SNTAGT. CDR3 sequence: CASSDPPRNEQFF. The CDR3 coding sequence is TGTGCCAGCAGTGACCCTCCTAGGAATGAGCAGTTCTTC.